A selection of T cell receptor beta chains follows, all from one sample in a study of Ad26.COV2.S vaccination and SARS-CoV-2 variants. The assay was immunoSEQ multiplex PCR, and TCRdb's table has in-frame clones only and misses some. This table holds some 350,000 clones, approximately 90% found once. This material consisted of peripheral blood, taken after recovery from COVID-19. Every receptor here comes from a human donor who had recovered from COVID-19. The conserved cysteine and the conserved F or W are not part of the CDR3 here.

TRBV6-5	11	TRBJ1-2	ASSYGTGRGYT
TRBV18	13	TRBJ2-3	ASSPPGHRTDTQY
TRBV28	11	TRBJ2-3	ASSPGGGDTQY
TRBV29-1	11	TRBJ2-7	SVEREGGYEQY
TRBV9	14	TRBJ1-4	ASSVAGQGGGEKLF
TRBV11-2	12	TRBJ1-1	ASTWGYLNTEAF
TRBV7-2	16	TRBJ2-4	ASSPGLAGAIAKNIQY
TRBV5-1	12	TRBJ2-7	ASSFGQGGNEQY
TRBV4-3	10	TRBJ2-1	ASSQDWDEQF
TRBV27	12	TRBJ1-4	ASSPYGSNEKLF
TRBV7-9	12	TRBJ2-7	ASSLGRGPYEQY
TRBV19	12	TRBJ1-5	ASRDWRAGQPQH
TRBV9	12	TRBJ2-3	ASSVGGGADTQY
TRBV4-3	14	TRBJ2-4	ASSQDKGMRANIQY
TRBV13	12	TRBJ1-5	ASALAGSNQPQH
TRBV4-3	16	TRBJ2-1	ASSQTGTSGGLYNEQF
TRBV6-6	11	TRBJ2-7	ASNGQMTYEQY
TRBV5-1	13	TRBJ1-2	ASSLVATVEDGYT
TRBV7-9	13	TRBJ2-3	ASTSLAGGRNTQY
TRBV9	13	TRBJ1-1	ASSATKTGNTEAF
TRBV29-1	10	TRBJ1-3	SVVGQGDTIY
TRBV6-5	9	TRBJ2-1	ASTLGRFQF
TRBV5-8	16	TRBJ1-4	ASSLGATQGAFPEKLF
TRBV15	13	TRBJ2-7	ATSRHTGTVGEQY
TRBV4-1	14	TRBJ2-3	ASSPPGIAATDTQY
TRBV6-5	14	TRBJ2-2	ASSYRTALYTGELF
TRBV7-2	11	TRBJ2-1	ASSPQIGDEQF
TRBV5-6	12	TRBJ1-1	ASSVDRGLTEAF
TRBV3-1/TRBV3-2	13	TRBJ2-3	ASSQDLSSGGAQY
TRBV6-2/TRBV6-3	14	TRBJ1-5	ASSLYGNTDFRPQH
TRBV7-8	14	TRBJ1-2	ASSLAPDQGDYGYT
TRBV29-1	10	TRBJ1-2	SVMTGVVGYT
TRBV29-1	12	TRBJ1-1	SDSHGQGPQGAF
TRBV19	9	TRBJ2-7	ASSEGYEQY
TRBV7-9	12	TRBJ1-4	ASSPGPANEKLF
TRBV25-1	13	TRBJ1-1	ASSPPGHRNTEAF
TRBV6-6	10	TRBJ1-1	ASSPMNTEAF
TRBV27	12	TRBJ2-7	ASSSDGTGYEQY
TRBV10-3	13	TRBJ1-2	AISEPLGDFGGYT
TRBV11-2	15	TRBJ2-3	ASSPTRGLPRGDTQY
TRBV5-1	10	TRBJ1-1	ASSLMNTEAF
TRBV9	13	TRBJ2-3	ASSVGDRVPDTQY
TRBV6-5	14	TRBJ2-2	ASSYSVLLGTGELF
TRBV7-2	12	TRBJ1-1	ASSLRGANTEAF
TRBV14	12	TRBJ2-7	ASSHGISVYEQY
TRBV20-1	8	TRBJ2-4	SVGKNIQY